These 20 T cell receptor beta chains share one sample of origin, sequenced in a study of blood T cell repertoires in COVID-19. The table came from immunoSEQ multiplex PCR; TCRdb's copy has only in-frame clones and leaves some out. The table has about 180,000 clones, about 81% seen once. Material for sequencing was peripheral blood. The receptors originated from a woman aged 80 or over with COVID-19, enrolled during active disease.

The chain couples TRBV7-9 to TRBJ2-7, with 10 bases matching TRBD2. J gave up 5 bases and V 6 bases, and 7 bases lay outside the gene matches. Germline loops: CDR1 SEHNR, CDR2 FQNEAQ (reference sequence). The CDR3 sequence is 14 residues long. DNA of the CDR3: TGTGCCAGCAGAAACCTAGCGGGGGCGAACGAGCAGTACTTC. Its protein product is CASRNLAGANEQYF.

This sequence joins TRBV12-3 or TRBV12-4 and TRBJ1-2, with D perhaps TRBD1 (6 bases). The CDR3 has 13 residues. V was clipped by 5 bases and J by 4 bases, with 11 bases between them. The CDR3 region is CASSPGVAYGYTF. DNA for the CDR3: TGTGCCAGCAGTCCAGGGGTGGCCTATGGCTACACCTTC.

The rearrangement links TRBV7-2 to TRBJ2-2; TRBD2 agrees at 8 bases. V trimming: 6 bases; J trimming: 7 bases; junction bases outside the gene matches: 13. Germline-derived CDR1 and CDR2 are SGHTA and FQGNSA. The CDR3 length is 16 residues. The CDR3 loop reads CASSPTSGREGGELFF. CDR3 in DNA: TGTGCCAGCAGTCCCACCAGCGGGAGAGAGGGCGGGGAGCTGTTTTTT.

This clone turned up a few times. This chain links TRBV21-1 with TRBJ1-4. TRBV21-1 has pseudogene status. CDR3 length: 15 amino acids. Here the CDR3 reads CASSKGRRFIEKLFF. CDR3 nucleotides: TGTGCCAGCAGCAAAGGGAGGCGGTTTATTGAAAAACTGTTTTTT.

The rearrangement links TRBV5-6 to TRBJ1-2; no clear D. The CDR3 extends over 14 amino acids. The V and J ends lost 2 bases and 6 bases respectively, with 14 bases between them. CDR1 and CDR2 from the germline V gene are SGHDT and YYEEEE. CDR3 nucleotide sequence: TGTGCCAGCAGCTTACTAGGAAATATTAATGGCTACACCTTC. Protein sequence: CASSLLGNINGYTF.

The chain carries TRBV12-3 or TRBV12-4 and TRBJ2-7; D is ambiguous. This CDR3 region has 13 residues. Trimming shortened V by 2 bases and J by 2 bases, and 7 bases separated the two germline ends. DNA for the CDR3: TGTGCCAGCAGTTTATCCATCCCCTACGAGCAGTACTTC. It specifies CASSLSIPYEQYF.

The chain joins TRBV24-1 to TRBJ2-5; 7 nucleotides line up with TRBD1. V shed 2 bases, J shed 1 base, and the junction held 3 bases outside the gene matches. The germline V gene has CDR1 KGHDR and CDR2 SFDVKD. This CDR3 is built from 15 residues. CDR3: CATSDYHRGQETQYF. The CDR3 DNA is TGTGCCACCAGTGATTACCACAGGGGCCAAGAGACCCAGTACTTC.

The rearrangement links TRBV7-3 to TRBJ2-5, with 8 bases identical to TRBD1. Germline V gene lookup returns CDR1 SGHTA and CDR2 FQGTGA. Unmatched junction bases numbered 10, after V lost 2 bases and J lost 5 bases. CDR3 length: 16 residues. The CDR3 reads CASSLRRQGAGETQYF. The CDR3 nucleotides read TGTGCCAGCAGCTTACGTCGGCAGGGGGCTGGGGAGACCCAGTACTTC.

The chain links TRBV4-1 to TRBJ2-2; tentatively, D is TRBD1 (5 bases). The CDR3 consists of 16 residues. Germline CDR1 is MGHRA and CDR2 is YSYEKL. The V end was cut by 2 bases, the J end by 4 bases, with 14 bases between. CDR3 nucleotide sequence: TGCGCCAGCAGCCAACTCACGCAGGGTGGCACCGGGGAGCTGTTTTTT. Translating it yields CASSQLTQGGTGELFF.

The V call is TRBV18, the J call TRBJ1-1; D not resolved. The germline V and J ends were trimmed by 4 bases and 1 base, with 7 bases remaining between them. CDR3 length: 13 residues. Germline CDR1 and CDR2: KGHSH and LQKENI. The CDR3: CASSLQENTEAFF. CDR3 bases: TGTGCCAGCTCACTGCAGGAGAACACTGAAGCTTTCTTT.

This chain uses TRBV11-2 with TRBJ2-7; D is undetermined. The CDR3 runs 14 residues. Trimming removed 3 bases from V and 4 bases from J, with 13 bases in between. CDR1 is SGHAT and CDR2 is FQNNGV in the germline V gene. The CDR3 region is CASSFALLRYEQYF. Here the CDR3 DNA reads TGTGCCAGCAGCTTCGCACTCCTGAGGTACGAGCAGTACTTC.

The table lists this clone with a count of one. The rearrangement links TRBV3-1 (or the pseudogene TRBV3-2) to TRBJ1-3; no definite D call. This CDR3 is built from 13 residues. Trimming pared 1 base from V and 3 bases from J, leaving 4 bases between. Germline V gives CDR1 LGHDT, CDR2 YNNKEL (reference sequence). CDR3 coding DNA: TGTGCCAGCAGCCAAGGAGATGGAAACACCATATATTTT. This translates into CASSQGDGNTIYF.

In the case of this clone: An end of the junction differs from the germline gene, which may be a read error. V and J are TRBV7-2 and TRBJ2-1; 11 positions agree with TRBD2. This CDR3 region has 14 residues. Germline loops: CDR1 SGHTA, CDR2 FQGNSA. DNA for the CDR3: TGTGCCAGCACCTTAGCGGGGGGGCCACATGAGCAGTTCTTC. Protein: CASTLAGGPHEQFF.

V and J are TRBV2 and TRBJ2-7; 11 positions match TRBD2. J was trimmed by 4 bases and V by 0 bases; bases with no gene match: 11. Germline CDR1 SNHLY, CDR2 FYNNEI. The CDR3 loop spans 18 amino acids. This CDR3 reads CASSEALLAGGDTYEQYF. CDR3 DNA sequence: TGTGCCAGCAGTGAAGCGCTGCTAGCGGGGGGCGACACTTACGAGCAGTACTTC. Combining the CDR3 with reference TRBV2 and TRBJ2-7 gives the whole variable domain EPEVTQTPSHQVTQMGQEVILRCVPISNHLYFYWYRQILGQKVEFLVSFYNNEISEKSEIFDDQFSVERPDGSNFTLKIRSTKLEDSAMYFCASSEALLAGGDTYEQYFGPGTRLTVT.

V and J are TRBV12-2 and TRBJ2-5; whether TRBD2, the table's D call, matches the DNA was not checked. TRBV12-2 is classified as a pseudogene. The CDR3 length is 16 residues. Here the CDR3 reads CASRLSKREVEETQYF. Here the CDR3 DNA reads TGTGCAAGTCGCTTATCCAAGCGGGAGGTCGAAGAGACCCAGTACTTC.

The CDR3, as DNA: TGTGCCAGCAGTTTAACGAGGGGGTACACTGAAGCTTTCTTT. Protein: CASSLTRGYTEAFF. This rearrangement joins TRBV27 to TRBJ1-1; D might be TRBD1 (6 bases). The germline V and J ends were trimmed by 2 bases and 3 bases, with 10 bases remaining between them. The CDR3 extends over 14 amino acids. The germline gives CDR1 MNHEY, CDR2 SMNVEV (reference sequence).

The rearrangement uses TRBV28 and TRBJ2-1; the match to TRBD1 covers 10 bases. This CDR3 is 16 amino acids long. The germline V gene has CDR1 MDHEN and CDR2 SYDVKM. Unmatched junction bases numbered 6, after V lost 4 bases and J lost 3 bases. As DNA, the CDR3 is TGTGCCAGCAGTTCCCCGGACAGGGGGGACTACAATGAGCAGTTCTTC. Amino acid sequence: CASSSPDRGDYNEQFF.

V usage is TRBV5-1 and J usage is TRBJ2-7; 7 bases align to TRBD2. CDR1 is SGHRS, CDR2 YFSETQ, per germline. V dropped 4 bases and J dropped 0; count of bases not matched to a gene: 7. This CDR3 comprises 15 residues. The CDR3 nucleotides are TGCGCCAGCAGCACAAGCGGGACTAACTCCTACGAGCAGTACTTC. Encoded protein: CASSTSGTNSYEQYF.

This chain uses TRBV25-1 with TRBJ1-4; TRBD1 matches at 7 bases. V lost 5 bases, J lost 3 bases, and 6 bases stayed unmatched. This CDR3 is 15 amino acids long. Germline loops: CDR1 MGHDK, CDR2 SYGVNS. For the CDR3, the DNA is TGTGCCAGCAGTCGTCCGGGACAGCCTAATGAAAAACTGTTTTTT. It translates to CASSRPGQPNEKLFF.

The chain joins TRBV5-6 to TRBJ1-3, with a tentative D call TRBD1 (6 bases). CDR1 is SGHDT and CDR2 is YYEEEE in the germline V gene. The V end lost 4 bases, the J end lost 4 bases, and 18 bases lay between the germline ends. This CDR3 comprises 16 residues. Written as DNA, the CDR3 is TGTGCCAGCAGCCGACCGGGGGGGCAGGTCGGAAACACCATATATTTT. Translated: CASSRPGGQVGNTIYF.